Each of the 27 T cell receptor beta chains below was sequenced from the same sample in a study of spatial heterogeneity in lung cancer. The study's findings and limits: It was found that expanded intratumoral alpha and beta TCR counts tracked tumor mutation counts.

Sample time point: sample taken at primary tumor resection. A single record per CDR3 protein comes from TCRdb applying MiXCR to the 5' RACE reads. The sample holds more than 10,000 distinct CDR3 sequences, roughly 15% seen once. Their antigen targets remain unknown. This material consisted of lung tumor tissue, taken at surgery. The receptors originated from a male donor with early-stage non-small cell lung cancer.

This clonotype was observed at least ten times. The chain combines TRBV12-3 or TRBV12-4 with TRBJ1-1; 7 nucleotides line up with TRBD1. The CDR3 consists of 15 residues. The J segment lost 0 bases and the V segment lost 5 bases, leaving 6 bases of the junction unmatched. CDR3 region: CASSLTQGMNTEAFF. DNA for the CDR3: TGTGCCAGCAGTCTAACACAGGGGATGAACACTGAAGCTTTCTTT.

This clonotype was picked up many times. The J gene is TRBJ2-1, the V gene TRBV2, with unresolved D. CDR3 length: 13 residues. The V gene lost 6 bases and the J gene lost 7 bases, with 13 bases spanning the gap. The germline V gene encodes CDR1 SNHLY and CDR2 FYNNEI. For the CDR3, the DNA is TGTGCCAGCAGACTATCGGGCCGGAATGAGCAGTTCTTC. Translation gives CASRLSGRNEQFF.

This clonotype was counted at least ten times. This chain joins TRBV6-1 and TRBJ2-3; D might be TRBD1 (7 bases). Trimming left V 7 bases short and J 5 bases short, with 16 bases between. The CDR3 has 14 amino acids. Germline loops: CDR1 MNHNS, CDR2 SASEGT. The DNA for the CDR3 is TGTGCCAGCACCGCCAGGGGGGTCGGAGATACGCAGTATTTT. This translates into CASTARGVGDTQYF.

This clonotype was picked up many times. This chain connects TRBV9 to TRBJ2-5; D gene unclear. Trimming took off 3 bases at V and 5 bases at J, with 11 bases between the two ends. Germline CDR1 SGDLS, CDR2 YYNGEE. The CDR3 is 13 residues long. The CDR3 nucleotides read TGTGCCAGCAGCGGTAAGGGCGCGGAGACCCAGTACTTC. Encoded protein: CASSGKGAETQYF.

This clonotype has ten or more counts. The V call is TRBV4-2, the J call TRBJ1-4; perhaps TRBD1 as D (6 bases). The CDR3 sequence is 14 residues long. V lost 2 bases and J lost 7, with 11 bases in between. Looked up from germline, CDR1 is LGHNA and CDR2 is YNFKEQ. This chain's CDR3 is CASSQRGGGEKLFF. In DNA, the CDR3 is TGTGCCAGCAGCCAACGGGGAGGGGGTGAAAAACTGTTTTTT.

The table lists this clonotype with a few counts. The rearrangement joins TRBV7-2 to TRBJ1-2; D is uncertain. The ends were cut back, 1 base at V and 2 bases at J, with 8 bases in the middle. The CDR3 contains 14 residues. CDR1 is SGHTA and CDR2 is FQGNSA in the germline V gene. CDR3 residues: CASSLGRQNYGYTF. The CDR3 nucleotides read TGTGCCAGCAGCTTAGGAAGGCAGAACTATGGCTACACCTTC.

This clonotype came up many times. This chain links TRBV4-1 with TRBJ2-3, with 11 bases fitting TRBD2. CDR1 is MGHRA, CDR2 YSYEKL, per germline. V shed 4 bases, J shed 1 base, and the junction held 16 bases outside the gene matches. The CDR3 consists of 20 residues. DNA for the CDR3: TGCGCCAGCAGCCCCGGGCTGGGTATAGCGGGAGGGCCAGGCACAGATACGCAGTATTTT. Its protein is CASSPGLGIAGGPGTDTQYF.

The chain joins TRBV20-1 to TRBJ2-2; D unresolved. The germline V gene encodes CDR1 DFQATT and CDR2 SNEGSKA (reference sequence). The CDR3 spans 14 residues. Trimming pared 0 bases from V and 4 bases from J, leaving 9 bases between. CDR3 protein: CSARDLDLTGELFF. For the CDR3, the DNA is TGCAGTGCTAGAGATTTGGACCTCACCGGGGAGCTGTTTTTT.

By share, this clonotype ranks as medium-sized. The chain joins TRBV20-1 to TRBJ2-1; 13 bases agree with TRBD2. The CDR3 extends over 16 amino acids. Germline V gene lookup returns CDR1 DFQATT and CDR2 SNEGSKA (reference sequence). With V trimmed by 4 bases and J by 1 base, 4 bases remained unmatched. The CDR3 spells CSAKLAGGRSYNEQFF. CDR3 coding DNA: TGCAGTGCTAAACTAGCGGGAGGGAGATCCTACAATGAGCAGTTCTTC.

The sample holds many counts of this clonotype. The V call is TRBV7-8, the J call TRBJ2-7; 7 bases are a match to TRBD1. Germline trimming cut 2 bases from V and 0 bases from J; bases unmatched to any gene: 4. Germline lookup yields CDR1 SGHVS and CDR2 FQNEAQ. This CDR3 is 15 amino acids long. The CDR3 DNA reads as TGTGCCAGCAGCTTACACAGGGGCCCCTCCTACGAGCAGTACTTC. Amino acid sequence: CASSLHRGPSYEQYF.

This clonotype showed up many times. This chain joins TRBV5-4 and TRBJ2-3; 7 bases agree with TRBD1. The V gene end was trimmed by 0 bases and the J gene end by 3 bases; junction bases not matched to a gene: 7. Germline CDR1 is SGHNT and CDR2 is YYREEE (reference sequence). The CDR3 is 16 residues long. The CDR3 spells CASSLGQGEGTDTQYF. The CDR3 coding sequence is TGTGCCAGCAGCTTGGGCCAGGGGGAAGGAACAGATACGCAGTATTTT.

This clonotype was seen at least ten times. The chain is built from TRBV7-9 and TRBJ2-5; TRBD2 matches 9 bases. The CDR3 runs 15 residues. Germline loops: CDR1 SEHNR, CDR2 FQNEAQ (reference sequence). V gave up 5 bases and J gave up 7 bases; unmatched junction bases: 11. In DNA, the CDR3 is TGTGCCAGCAGCGGGCGAGGACTAGCGCTCGGGACCCAGTACTTC. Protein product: CASSGRGLALGTQYF. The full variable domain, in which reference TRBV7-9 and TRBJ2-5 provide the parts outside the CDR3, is DTGVSQNPRHKITKRGQNVTFRCDPISEHNRLYWYRQTLGQGPEFLTYFQNEAQLEKSRLLSDRFSAERPKGSFSTLEIQRTEQGDSAMYLCASSGRGLALGTQYFGPGTRLLVL.

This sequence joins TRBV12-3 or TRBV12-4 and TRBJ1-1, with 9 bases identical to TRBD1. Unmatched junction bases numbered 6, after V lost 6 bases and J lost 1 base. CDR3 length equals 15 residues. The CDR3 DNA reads TGTGCCAGCAGGGACAGGGGAAGGGGGAACACTGAAGCTTTCTTT. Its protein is CASRDRGRGNTEAFF.

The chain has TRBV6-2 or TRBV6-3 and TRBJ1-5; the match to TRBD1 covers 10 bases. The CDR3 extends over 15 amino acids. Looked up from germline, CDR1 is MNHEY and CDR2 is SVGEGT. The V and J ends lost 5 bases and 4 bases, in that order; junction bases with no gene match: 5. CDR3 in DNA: TGTGCCAGCAGTCGGGACAGGGGTTGGAATCAGCCCCAGCATTTT. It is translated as CASSRDRGWNQPQHF.

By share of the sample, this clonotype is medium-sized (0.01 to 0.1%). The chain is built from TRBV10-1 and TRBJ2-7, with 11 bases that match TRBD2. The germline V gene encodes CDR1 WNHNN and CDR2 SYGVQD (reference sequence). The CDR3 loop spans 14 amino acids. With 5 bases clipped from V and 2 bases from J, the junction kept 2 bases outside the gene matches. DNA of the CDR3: TGCGCCAGCAGTCTAGCGGGAGGACCCTACGAGCAGTACTTC. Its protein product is CASSLAGGPYEQYF.

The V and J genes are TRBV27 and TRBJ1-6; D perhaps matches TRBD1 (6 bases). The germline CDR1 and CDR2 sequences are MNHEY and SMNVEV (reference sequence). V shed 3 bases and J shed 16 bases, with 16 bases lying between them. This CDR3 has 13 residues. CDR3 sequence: CASSLVGGGPLHF. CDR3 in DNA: TGTGCCAGCAGTTTGGTCGGAGGGGGTCCACTCCACTTT.

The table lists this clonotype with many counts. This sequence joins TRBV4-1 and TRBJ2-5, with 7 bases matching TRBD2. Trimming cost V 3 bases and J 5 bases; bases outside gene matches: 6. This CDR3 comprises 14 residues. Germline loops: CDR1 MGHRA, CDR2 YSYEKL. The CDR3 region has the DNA TGCGCCAGCAGCCATCGCGGGAGTGGGGAGACCCAGTACTTC. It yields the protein CASSHRGSGETQYF.

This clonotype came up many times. The CDR3 loop is CASSWGNTGELFF. Written as DNA, the CDR3 is TGTGCCAGCAGCTGGGGGAACACCGGGGAGCTGTTTTTT. The rearrangement links TRBV3-1 to TRBJ2-2; D not resolved. V was trimmed by 5 bases and J by 1 base, leaving 5 bases between them. CDR3 length: 13 amino acids. CDR1 and CDR2 from the germline V gene are LGHDT and YNNKEL (reference sequence). Combining the CDR3 with reference TRBV3-1 and TRBJ2-2 gives the whole variable domain DTAVSQTPKYLVTQMGNDKSIKCEQNLGHDTMYWYKQDSKKFLKIMFSYNNKELIINETVPNRFSPKSPDKAHLNLHINSLELGDSAVYFCASSWGNTGELFFGEGSRLTVL.

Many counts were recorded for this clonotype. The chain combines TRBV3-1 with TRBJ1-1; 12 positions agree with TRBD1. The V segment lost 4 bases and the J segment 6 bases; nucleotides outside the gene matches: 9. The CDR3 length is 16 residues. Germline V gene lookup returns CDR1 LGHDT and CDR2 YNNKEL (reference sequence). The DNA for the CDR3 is TGTGCCAGCAGCCCCCGGGACAGGGGGCTAGGGGCTGAAGCTTTCTTT. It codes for CASSPRDRGLGAEAFF.

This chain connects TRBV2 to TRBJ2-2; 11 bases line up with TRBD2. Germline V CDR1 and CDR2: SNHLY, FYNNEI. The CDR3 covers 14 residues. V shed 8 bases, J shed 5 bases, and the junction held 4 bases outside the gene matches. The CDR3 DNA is TGTGCCAGCGTAGCGGGGGGGCCGACCGGGGAGCTGTTTTTT. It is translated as CASVAGGPTGELFF.

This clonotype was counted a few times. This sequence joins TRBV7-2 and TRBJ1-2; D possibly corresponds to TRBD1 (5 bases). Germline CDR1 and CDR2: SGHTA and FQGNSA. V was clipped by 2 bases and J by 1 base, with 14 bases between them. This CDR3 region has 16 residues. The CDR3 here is CASSLRAGNRNYGYTF. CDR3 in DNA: TGTGCCAGCAGCTTAAGGGCAGGGAACCGTAACTATGGCTACACCTTC.

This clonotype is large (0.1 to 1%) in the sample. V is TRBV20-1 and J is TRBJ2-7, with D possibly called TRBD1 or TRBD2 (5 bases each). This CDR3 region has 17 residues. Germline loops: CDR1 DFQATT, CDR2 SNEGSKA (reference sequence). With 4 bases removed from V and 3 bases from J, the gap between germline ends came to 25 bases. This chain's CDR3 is CSATLRDDSLPDYEQYF. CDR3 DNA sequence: TGCAGTGCTACCCTACGGGACGACTCCCTACCAGACTACGAGCAGTACTTC.

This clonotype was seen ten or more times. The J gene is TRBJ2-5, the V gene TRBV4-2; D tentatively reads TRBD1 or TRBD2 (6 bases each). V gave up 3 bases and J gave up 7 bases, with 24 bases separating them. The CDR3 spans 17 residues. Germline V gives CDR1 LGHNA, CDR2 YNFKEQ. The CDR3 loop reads CASSQASTWSGGGTQYF. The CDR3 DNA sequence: TGTGCCAGCAGCCAGGCATCGACGTGGAGCGGAGGGGGGACCCAGTACTTC.

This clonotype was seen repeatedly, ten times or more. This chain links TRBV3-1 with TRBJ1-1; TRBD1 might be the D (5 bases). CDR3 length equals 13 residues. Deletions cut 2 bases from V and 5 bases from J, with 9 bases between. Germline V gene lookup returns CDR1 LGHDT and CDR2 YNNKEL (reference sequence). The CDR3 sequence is CASSQISGTEAFF. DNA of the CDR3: TGTGCCAGCAGCCAAATATCAGGGACTGAAGCTTTCTTT. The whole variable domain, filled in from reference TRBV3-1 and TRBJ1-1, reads DTAVSQTPKYLVTQMGNDKSIKCEQNLGHDTMYWYKQDSKKFLKIMFSYNNKELIINETVPNRFSPKSPDKAHLNLHINSLELGDSAVYFCASSQISGTEAFFGQGTRLTVV.

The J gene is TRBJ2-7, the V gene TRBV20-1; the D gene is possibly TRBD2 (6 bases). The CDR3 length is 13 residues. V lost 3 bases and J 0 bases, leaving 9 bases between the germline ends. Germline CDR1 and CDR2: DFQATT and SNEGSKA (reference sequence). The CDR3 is CSASRLDSYEQYF. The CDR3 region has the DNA TGCAGTGCTAGCCGACTAGACTCCTACGAGCAGTACTTC.

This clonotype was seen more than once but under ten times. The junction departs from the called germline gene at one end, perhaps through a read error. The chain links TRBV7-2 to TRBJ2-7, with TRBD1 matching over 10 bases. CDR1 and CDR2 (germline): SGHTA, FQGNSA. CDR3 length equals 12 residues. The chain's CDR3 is CASSFMTGGLFF. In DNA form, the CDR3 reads TGTGCCAGCAGTTTTATGACAGGGGGCTTGTTCTTC.

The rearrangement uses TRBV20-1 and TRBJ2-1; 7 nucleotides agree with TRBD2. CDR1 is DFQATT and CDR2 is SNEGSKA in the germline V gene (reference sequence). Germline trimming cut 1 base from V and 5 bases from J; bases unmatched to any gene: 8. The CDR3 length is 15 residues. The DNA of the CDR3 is TGCAGTGCTAGAGGCGGGAGAAGCCAGCACAATGAGCAGTTCTTC. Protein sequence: CSARGGRSQHNEQFF.